This TCR beta chain was sequenced during a study of blood T cells in healthy people across ages. General observations from the study: Donors of long life had a larger count of naive CD4+ cells and greater diversity than aged donors.

A second roughly 7 to 11 cycle PCR used barcoded and J-beta primers. TCRdb recomputed calls from the 5' RACE reads with MiXCR, one row per CDR3 protein. Counted here are a few hundred thousand distinct CDR3 sequences, roughly 29% occurring once; the ten biggest clones make up roughly 28%. Details on this clonotype: Its specificity is unknown.

Germline CDR1 ENHRY, CDR2 SYGVKD. Trimming removed 5 bases from V and 4 bases from J, with 12 bases in between. CDR3 length: 14 residues. Aged about 6 to 100, donors were systemically healthy Caucasians from Russia. They isolated at least 6 million PBMCs from each sample. A minimum of 5 micrograms of total RNA was extracted per sample. The sequence derives from a woman in her sixties or seventies in good health. Material for sequencing was blood. This chain uses TRBV10-3 with TRBJ1-3; D possibly corresponds to TRBD1 (6 bases). This CDR3 reads CAISPTGTGNTIYF. The CDR3 coding sequence is TGTGCCATCAGTCCCACGGGGACAGGAAACACCATATATTTT.